This passage covers 14 T cell receptor beta chains from one sample sequenced in a study of OX40 agonist ivuxolimab in advanced cancers. The assay was immunoSEQ multiplex PCR, and TCRdb's table has in-frame clones only and misses some. The sample carries 100,000 to 150,000 clones, about 93% recorded once. Specimen: CD4+ or CD8+ T cells sorted from blood, collected in a trial of the OX40 agonist ivuxolimab. These receptors all come from an adult with an advanced solid tumor such as melanoma, head and neck, liver or kidney cancer.

The chain links TRBV19 to TRBJ2-7; perhaps TRBD1 as D (5 bases). This CDR3 spans 14 amino acids. V was clipped by 5 bases and J by 1 base, with 12 bases between them. Germline-derived CDR1 and CDR2 are LNHDA and SQIVND (reference sequence). CDR3: CASSPWGQSYEQYF. CDR3 coding DNA: TGTGCCAGTAGTCCCTGGGGCCAGTCCTACGAGCAGTACTTC.

The rearrangement joins TRBV18 to TRBJ2-7, with D maybe TRBD1 (6 bases). Germline V gene sequence: CDR1 KGHSH, CDR2 LQKENI. The CDR3 has 18 amino acids. The V end lost 0 bases, the J end lost 0 bases, and 18 bases lay between the germline ends. The CDR3 nucleotides read TGTGCCAGCTCACCACCGAGAGGGACATCCTATAACTCCTACGAGCAGTACTTC. As protein: CASSPPRGTSYNSYEQYF.

This chain links TRBV5-1 with TRBJ1-2; TRBD1 might be the D (6 bases). This CDR3 spans 19 amino acids. Germline lookup yields CDR1 SGHRS and CDR2 YFSETQ. V lost 0 bases to trimming and J lost 1 base, with 22 bases between them. The CDR3 protein is CASSLATGQPVGGNYGYTF. CDR3 in DNA: TGCGCCAGCAGCTTGGCCACTGGACAGCCCGTAGGGGGTAACTATGGCTACACCTTC.

This clone was seen a single time. V is TRBV5-1 and J is TRBJ2-7; TRBD1 matches 8 bases. V shed 3 bases and J 2 bases; nucleotides not matched to a gene: 4. This CDR3 contains 14 residues. Germline CDR1 reads SGHRS; CDR2 reads YFSETQ. DNA of the CDR3: TGCGCCAGCAGCTGGAGGACAGGGCCCTACGAGCAGTACTTC. Residues: CASSWRTGPYEQYF.

The chain recombines TRBV6-5 with TRBJ1-3; no clear D gene. The CDR3 has 16 residues. CDR1 MNHEY and CDR2 SVGAGI come from the germline V gene. V was clipped by 0 bases and J by 0 bases, with 9 bases between them. CDR3 in amino acids: CASSYSGSYSGNTIYF. The DNA for the CDR3 is TGTGCCAGCAGTTACTCGGGCAGTTACTCTGGAAACACCATATATTTT.

CDR3 DNA sequence: TGTGCCAGCAGCGTAGGGAGCTCTACACAGGATAATAGCTACGAGCAGTACTTC. Its protein product is CASSVGSSTQDNSYEQYF. The chain couples TRBV9 to TRBJ2-7; tentatively, D is TRBD1 (5 bases). CDR1 is SGDLS, CDR2 YYNGEE, per germline. The CDR3 runs 18 residues. Trimming left V 0 bases short and J 3 bases short, with 22 bases between.

This chain links TRBV19 with TRBJ2-3; D possibly corresponds to TRBD1 (5 bases). Germline V gene lookup returns CDR1 LNHDA and CDR2 SQIVND (reference sequence). The V end was cut by 3 bases, the J end by 4 bases, with 14 bases between. The CDR3 has 15 amino acids. This CDR3 is CASSMGKQVADTQYF. Here the CDR3 DNA reads TGTGCCAGTAGTATGGGGAAACAGGTAGCAGATACGCAGTATTTT.

The chain combines TRBV20-1 with TRBJ1-5; the D is unclear. The CDR3 spans 10 residues. Germline lookup yields CDR1 DFQATT and CDR2 SNEGSKA (reference sequence). V lost 5 bases and J lost 5, with 4 bases in between. The CDR3 protein is CSADYQPQHF. The CDR3 nucleotides read TGCAGTGCTGATTATCAGCCCCAGCATTTT.

The V and J genes are TRBV5-6 and TRBJ2-7; D is possibly TRBD1 or TRBD2 (5 bases each). The CDR3 length is 15 residues. CDR1 and CDR2 (germline): SGHDT, YYEEEE. V was clipped by 0 bases and J by 2 bases, with 12 bases between them. The CDR3 nucleotides read TGTGCCAGCAGCTTGGGGGACGTCCCGGCCTACGAGCAGTACTTC. The encoded protein is CASSLGDVPAYEQYF.

The chain has TRBV7-2 and TRBJ1-2; possibly TRBD1 for D (6 bases). Per the germline V gene, CDR1 is SGHTA and CDR2 is FQGNSA. There are 13 residues in the CDR3. Trimming shortened V by 1 base and J by 7 bases, and 10 bases separated the two germline ends. The CDR3 spells CASSLVGGGGYTF. In DNA, the CDR3 is TGTGCCAGCAGCTTAGTGGGGGGCGGTGGCTACACCTTC.

This clone came up once. This chain connects TRBV9 to TRBJ1-4; TRBD1 matches at 9 bases. This CDR3 is built from 14 residues. V was pared by 0 bases and J by 10 bases, with 4 bases of the junction left unmatched. In germline, CDR1 is SGDLS, CDR2 YYNGEE. The CDR3 DNA reads as TGTGCCAGCAGCGTAGAGGACAGGGGTGGAAAACTGTTTTTT. Translating gives CASSVEDRGGKLFF.

This chain uses TRBV9 with TRBJ1-4, with 8 positions matching TRBD1. J lost 8 bases, V lost 0 bases, and 6 bases had no gene match. The CDR3 covers 15 residues. Germline lookup yields CDR1 SGDLS and CDR2 YYNGEE. CDR3 coding DNA: TGTGCCAGCAGCGTAGGGGGACAGGCCACAGAAAAACTGTTTTTT. This encodes CASSVGGQATEKLFF.

The V call is TRBV15, the J call TRBJ2-7; D is perhaps TRBD1 or TRBD2 (5 bases each). Germline V gene sequence: CDR1 LNHNV, CDR2 YYDKDF (reference sequence). Trimming took off 1 base at V and 0 bases at J, with 13 bases between the two ends. The CDR3 sequence is 16 residues long. CDR3 nucleotide sequence: TGTGCCACCAGCAGAGCGGGACCCCTGAGCTCCTACGAGCAGTACTTC. Translating gives CATSRAGPLSSYEQYF.

CDR3 in DNA: TGTGCCACCAGGGGTGCCGAGCAGTACTTC. Its protein is CATRGAEQYF. The chain joins TRBV28 to TRBJ2-7, with D possibly matching TRBD1 (6 bases). Germline V gene data show CDR1 as MDHEN and CDR2 as SYDVKM. The CDR3 length is 10 residues. The ends were cut back, 10 bases at V and 6 bases at J, with 10 bases in the middle.